The 6 T cell receptor beta chains below were found in one sample sequenced in a study of response to subunit inactivated influenza vaccine (dated by TCRdb to the late 2010s). Libraries were constructed by RT-PCR. For sequencing, an Illumina HiSeq 2500 was employed. TCRdb itself trimmed the public reads at Q25 with fastp, ran MiXCR and retained productive beta chains. Each entry merges the rows of one CDR3 protein and shows their most common DNA and genes. For this sample there are about 190,000 distinct CDR3 sequences; around 15% appear just once. The ten largest clones take up under 30% of the sample. The sample consisted of CD8+ T cells sorted from PBMCs, taken 5 days after vaccination. Source of these receptors: a man aged 50 or older who received an inactivated influenza vaccine. Donor details come from another sample of the same person, matched by shared clones.

In this sample, this clonotype turned up a few times. V and J are TRBV3-1 and TRBJ2-2, with D possibly being TRBD1 (5 bases). The germline V gene has CDR1 LGHDT and CDR2 YNNKEL (reference sequence). The CDR3 loop spans 14 amino acids. V lost 4 bases and J lost 5, with 11 bases in between. Written as DNA, the CDR3 is TGTGCCAGCAGCCGCCGGACATGGACCGGGGAGCTGTTTTTT. It encodes CASSRRTWTGELFF.

The chain recombines TRBV12-3 or TRBV12-4 with TRBJ2-5; TRBD2 might be the D (7 bases). This CDR3 is 12 amino acids long. The ends were cut back, 7 bases at V and 10 bases at J, with 16 bases in the middle. The CDR3 region has the DNA TGTGCCAGCAAGGGAGGGGGAGGGATCCAGTACTTC. Protein: CASKGGGGIQYF.

The rearrangement joins TRBV27 to TRBJ1-1; TRBD1 aligns across 7 bases. CDR3 length: 14 amino acids. Unmatched junction bases numbered 5, after V lost 6 bases and J lost 1 base. Germline lookup yields CDR1 MNHEY and CDR2 SMNVEV (reference sequence). DNA of the CDR3: TGTGCCAGCAGAACTCAGGGGGGGAACACTGAAGCTTTCTTT. Encoded protein: CASRTQGGNTEAFF.

The genes are TRBV7-6 and TRBJ2-5, with 16 bases aligning to TRBD2. Germline CDR1 is SGHVS and CDR2 is FNYEAQ. The trim removed 5 bases at V and 2 bases at J, leaving 11 bases unmatched. The CDR3 covers 19 residues. The CDR3 DNA sequence: TGTGCCAGCAGCCAAGGGACTAGCGGGAGGGCCTATGGGCAAGAGACCCAGTACTTC. Amino acids: CASSQGTSGRAYGQETQYF.

In this sample, this clonotype turned up a few times. The V and J genes are TRBV7-3 and TRBJ2-3, with 11 bases aligning to TRBD2. V lost 1 base and J lost 2; bases outside the gene matches: 2. The CDR3 totals 16 residues. The germline gives CDR1 SGHTA, CDR2 FQGTGA. CDR3 residues: CASSLNSGRVTDTQYF. CDR3 in DNA: TGTGCCAGCAGCTTAAATAGCGGGAGGGTCACAGATACGCAGTATTTT.

This clonotype was picked up a small number of times. The rearrangement joins TRBV4-2 to TRBJ2-1; D unclear. Trimming took off 0 bases at V and 7 bases at J, with 13 bases between the two ends. CDR3 length: 15 amino acids. From germline, CDR1 is LGHNA and CDR2 YNFKEQ. This CDR3 reads CASSQDGPGQNEQFF. CDR3 DNA sequence: TGTGCCAGCAGCCAAGATGGCCCCGGTCAGAATGAGCAGTTCTTC.